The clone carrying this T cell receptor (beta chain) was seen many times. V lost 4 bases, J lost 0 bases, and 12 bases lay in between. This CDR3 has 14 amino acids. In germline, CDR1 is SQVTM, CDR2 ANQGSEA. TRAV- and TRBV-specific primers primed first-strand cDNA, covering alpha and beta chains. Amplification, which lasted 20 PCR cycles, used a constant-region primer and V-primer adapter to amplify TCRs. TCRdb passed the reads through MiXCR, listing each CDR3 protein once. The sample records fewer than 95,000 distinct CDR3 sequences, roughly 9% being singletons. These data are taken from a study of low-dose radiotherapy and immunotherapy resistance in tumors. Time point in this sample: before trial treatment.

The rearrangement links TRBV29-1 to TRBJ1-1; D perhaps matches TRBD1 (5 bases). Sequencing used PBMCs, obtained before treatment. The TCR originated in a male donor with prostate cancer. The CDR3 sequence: CSVGPRAMNTEAFF. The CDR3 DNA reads TGCAGCGTTGGCCCCAGGGCTATGAACACTGAAGCTTTCTTT. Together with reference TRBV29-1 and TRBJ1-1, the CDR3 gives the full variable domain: SAVISQKPSRDICQRGTSLTIQCQVDSQVTMMFWYRQQPGQSLTLIATANQGSEATYESGFVIDKFPISRPNLTFSTLTVSNMSPEDSSIYLCSVGPRAMNTEAFFGQGTRLTVV.